The present T cell receptor (beta chain) was sequenced within a study of identical twins. Study-level results: With abundant cord blood beta clonotypes, insertions were fewer; memory repertoires showed no such pattern. Twin sharing of out-of-frame TCR alpha was underestimated by models in monozygotic pairs. Alpha sequences out of frame and shared by twins had excess low generation probability.

TCRdb ran MiXCR on the 5' RACE reads and lists one entry per CDR3 protein. The sample contains hundreds of thousands of distinct CDR3 sequences, 8% to 9% of which appear only once. In its sample, this clonotype was seen a few times. Its antigen is unknown. The germline V gene encodes CDR1 SEHNR and CDR2 FQNEAQ (reference sequence). The V segment lost 5 bases and the J segment 4 bases; nucleotides outside the gene matches: 5. The CDR3 contains 13 residues. No donor was unhealthy or non-Caucasian. These data also formed part of another study, on yellow fever vaccine responses in identical twins.

The specimen sequenced was PBMCs. The sequence was collected from a young woman in good health. This chain uses TRBV7-9 with TRBJ2-7; TRBD2 matches 7 bases. CDR3 region: CASSRMGLYEQYF. The CDR3 DNA reads TGTGCCAGCAGCCGAATGGGACTATACGAGCAGTACTTC.